Given below is one TCR beta chain in context. The antigen is undetermined. This entry is derived from a study of tumor-infiltrating lymphocytes in primary liver carcinoma. Points from the study as a whole: Reduced overlap was seen in tumor-adjacent and tumor-blood pairs versus tumor region pairs. Tumor tissue displayed a significantly greater top-250-clone fraction than blood (p = 0.039).

Extraction also yielded germline DNA, while blood RNA was obtained from unsorted whole blood. A primer matching the constant region was used to make TCR beta cDNA from approximately 0.55 ug of total RNA. Three-round nested multiplex PCR performed with slightly modified ARM-PCR produced the TCR beta libraries. The two initial PCR rounds, 9 to 11 cycles each, used TRBV1-TRBV30 forward and C-beta reverse primers. TCRdb fed the multiplex PCR reads into MiXCR, producing one record per CDR3 protein. The sample includes about 180,000 distinct CDR3 sequences, 60% of them seen just once. The CDR3 is 13 amino acids. The germline CDR1 and CDR2 sequences are SQVTM and ANQGSEA. V lost 4 bases and J 1 base, leaving 8 bases between the germline ends.

The sequenced material came from peripheral blood. The rearrangement joins TRBV29-1 to TRBJ2-4; D is undetermined. This receptor was identified in a man aged 40-55 years with primary liver carcinoma and hepatitis B virus infection. DNA of the CDR3: TGCAGCGTTGTCGAAAGGGCCAAAAACATTCAGTACTTC. Protein product: CSVVERAKNIQYF.